These T cell receptor beta chains were read from a single sample in a study of technical replicates of blood from several donors. Sequencing used immunoSEQ multiplex PCR; TCRdb keeps in-frame clones, though not all of them. The sample contains under 55,000 clones, roughly 95% of which appear only once. The sample taken for sequencing was T cells isolated from PBMCs. These receptors were obtained from a human donor in good health. CDR3s include the opening cysteine and the closing phenylalanine or tryptophan. Fields, in order: clone size, V gene, D gene, J gene, CDR3 DNA, CDR3 protein. A D gene is named only where the DNA matches it firmly. A row's size may be missing; if present it is once, few, many or a size class.

>.|TRBV6-6|.|TRBJ2-1
TGTGCCAGCTTCCTCTCCCACAATGAGCAGTTCTTC
CASFLSHNEQFF
>.|TRBV19|TRBD1|TRBJ1-1
TGTGCCAGTAGAGACAGGGGTGAAGCTTTCTTT
CASRDRGEAFF
>.|TRBV5-4|.|TRBJ2-7
TGTGCCAGCAGGGCGACCCGGGACATCTCCTACGAGCAGTACTTC
CASRATRDISYEQYF
>.|TRBV15|.|TRBJ1-2
TGTGCCACCAGCAGAGTCCCGGACAGTGAAAATTATGGCTACACCTTC
CATSRVPDSENYGYTF
>.|TRBV5-6|TRBD2|TRBJ2-2
TGTGCCAGCAGCTTACCGGGACTAGCGGCCGGGGAGCTGTTTTTT
CASSLPGLAAGELFF
>.|TRBV7-9|.|TRBJ2-1
TGTGCCAGCAAGAACGCTCAGATAAATGAGCAGTTCTTC
CASKNAQINEQFF
>.|TRBV5-1|TRBD2|TRBJ2-7
TGCGCCAGCAGCTCTAGGCAGGGAGGGACCTACGAGCAGTACTTC
CASSSRQGGTYEQYF
>few|TRBV6-5|.|TRBJ1-5
TGTGCCAGCAGTTACCTTGAGGGTCAGCCCCAGCATTTT
CASSYLEGQPQHF
>.|TRBV7-3|TRBD1|TRBJ1-1
TGTGCCAGCAGCTTAGGGACAGAGAACACTGAAGCTTTCTTT
CASSLGTENTEAFF
>.|TRBV11-2|TRBD2|TRBJ2-7
TGTGCCAGCAGCTTAGGTGGGAGGGCCCTCTACGAGCAGTACTTC
CASSLGGRALYEQYF
>once|TRBV7-9|TRBD2|TRBJ2-1
TGTGCCAGCAGCCTGACTAGCGGGGTGGGTGAGCAGTTCTTC
CASSLTSGVGEQFF
>.|TRBV28|TRBD2|TRBJ2-7
TGTGCCAGCAGTTTACTTTTATTGACTAGCGTCTCCTACGAGCAGTACTTC
CASSLLLLTSVSYEQYF
>.|TRBV2|TRBD1|TRBJ2-7
TGTGCCAGCAACCGGGACAGATTCTACGAGCAGTACTTC
CASNRDRFYEQYF
>.|TRBV4-2|TRBD1|TRBJ2-7
TGTGCCAGCAGCCAAGAACAGGGGGCGGCTTACGAGCAGTACTTC
CASSQEQGAAYEQYF
>.|TRBV7-2|TRBD2|TRBJ2-1
TGTGCCAGCAGCTTATTGAGCGGGAGGGCCTCCTACAATGAGCAGTTCTTC
CASSLLSGRASYNEQFF
>.|TRBV7-9|TRBD2|TRBJ2-1
TGTGCCAGCAGCTCATTAGCGGGAGTTTTTGACAATGAGCAGTTCTTC
CASSSLAGVFDNEQFF
>.|TRBV2|.|TRBJ2-1
TGTGCCAGCAGTCGTGGGGACACAGAAAACAATGAGCAGTTCTTC
CASSRGDTENNEQFF
>once|TRBV7-8|.|TRBJ2-7
TGTGCCAGCAGCTTAGTCCTTTTCGAGCAGTACTTC
CASSLVLFEQYF